One and the same sample provided the 3 T cell receptor beta chains below, sequenced in a study of beta chain features in type 1 diabetes. All of the isolated RNA was reverse transcribed, so expressed TCRB transcripts were sequenced. Repertoires were generated with immunoSEQ multiplex PCR, while TCRdb's copy carries only in-frame clones and drops some. Here the sample spans 350,000 to 400,000 clones, roughly 16% being singletons. Sequenced: naive CD4+ T cells from blood. These receptors originate from a woman younger than 35 in good health.

The DNA of the CDR3 is TGTGCCAGCAGCCTTACTAGCTTGTCAGAGACCCAGTACTTC. Its protein is CASSLTSLSETQYF. J is TRBJ2-5 and V is TRBV28, with D possibly matching TRBD2 (6 bases). This CDR3 spans 14 amino acids. With 6 bases removed from V and 4 bases from J, the gap between germline ends came to 15 bases. The germline V gene has CDR1 MDHEN and CDR2 SYDVKM.

This clone occurred a few times. V gene TRBV27 combines with J gene TRBJ1-5, with TRBD1 matching over 9 bases. The V and J ends lost 8 bases and 2 bases, in that order; junction bases with no gene match: 1. Germline CDR1 and CDR2: MNHEY and SMNVEV (reference sequence). This CDR3 has 13 amino acids. The CDR3 here is CASRDRGNQPQHF. CDR3 nucleotide sequence: TGTGCCAGCCGGGACAGGGGCAATCAGCCCCAGCATTTT.

This chain joins TRBV19 and TRBJ2-6; TRBD1 agrees at 7 bases. V shed 6 bases, J shed 1 base, and the junction held 15 bases outside the gene matches. Germline CDR1 and CDR2: LNHDA and SQIVND (reference sequence). The CDR3 loop spans 19 amino acids. The CDR3: CASSQMARTGHSGANVLTF. DNA of the CDR3: TGTGCCAGTAGCCAAATGGCGCGGACAGGCCATTCTGGGGCCAACGTCCTGACTTTC.